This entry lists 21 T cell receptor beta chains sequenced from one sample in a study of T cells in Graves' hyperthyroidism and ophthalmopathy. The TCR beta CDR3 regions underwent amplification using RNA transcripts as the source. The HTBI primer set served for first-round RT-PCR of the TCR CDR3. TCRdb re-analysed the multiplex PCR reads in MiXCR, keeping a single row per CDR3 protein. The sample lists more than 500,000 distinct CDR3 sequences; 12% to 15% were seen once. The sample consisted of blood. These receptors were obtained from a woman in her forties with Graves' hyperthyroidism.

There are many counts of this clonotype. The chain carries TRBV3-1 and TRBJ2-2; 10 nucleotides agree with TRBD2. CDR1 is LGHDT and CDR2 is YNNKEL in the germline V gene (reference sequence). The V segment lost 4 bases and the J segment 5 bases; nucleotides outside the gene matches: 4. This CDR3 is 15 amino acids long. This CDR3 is CASSRAGGLTGELFF. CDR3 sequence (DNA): TGTGCCAGCAGCCGAGCGGGAGGGCTGACCGGGGAGCTGTTTTTT.

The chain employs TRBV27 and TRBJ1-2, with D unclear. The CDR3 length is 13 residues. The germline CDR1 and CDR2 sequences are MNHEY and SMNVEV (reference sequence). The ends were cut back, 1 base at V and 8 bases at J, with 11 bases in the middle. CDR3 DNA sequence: TGTGCCAGCAGTTTATGGGGAGAAGGAGGCTACACCTTC. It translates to CASSLWGEGGYTF.

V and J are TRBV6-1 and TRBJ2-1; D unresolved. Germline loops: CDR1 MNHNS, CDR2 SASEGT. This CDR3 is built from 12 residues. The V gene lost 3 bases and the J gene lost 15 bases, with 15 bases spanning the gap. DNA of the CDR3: TGTGCCAGCAGTGACGGCCCCTTATCCTTGTTCTTC. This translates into CASSDGPLSLFF.

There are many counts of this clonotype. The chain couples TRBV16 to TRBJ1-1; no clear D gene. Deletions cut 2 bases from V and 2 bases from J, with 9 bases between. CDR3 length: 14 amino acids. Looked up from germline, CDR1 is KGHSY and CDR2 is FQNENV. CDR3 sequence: CASSQRLGNTEAFF. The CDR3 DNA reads TGTGCCAGCAGCCAAAGGCTAGGAAACACTGAAGCTTTCTTT.

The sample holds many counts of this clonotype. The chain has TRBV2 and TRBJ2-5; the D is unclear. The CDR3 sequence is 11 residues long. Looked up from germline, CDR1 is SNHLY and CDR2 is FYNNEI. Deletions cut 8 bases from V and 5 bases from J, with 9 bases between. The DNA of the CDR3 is TGTGCCAGCGGATCGTGGGAGACCCAGTACTTC. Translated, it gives CASGSWETQYF.

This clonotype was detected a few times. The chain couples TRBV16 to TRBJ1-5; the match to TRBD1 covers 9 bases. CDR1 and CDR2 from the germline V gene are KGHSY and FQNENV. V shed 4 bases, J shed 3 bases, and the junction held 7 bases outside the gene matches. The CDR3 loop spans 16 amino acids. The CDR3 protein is CASSRPGQGDNQPQHF. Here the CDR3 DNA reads TGTGCCAGCAGCCGTCCGGGACAGGGAGACAATCAGCCCCAGCATTTT.

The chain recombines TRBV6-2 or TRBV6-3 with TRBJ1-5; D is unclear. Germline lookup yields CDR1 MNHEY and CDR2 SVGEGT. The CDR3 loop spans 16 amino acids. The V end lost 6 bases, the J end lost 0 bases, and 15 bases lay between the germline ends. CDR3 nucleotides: TGTGCCAGCAGCCAGACATGTTTTCTTAGCAATCAGCCCCAGCATTTT. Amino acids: CASSQTCFLSNQPQHF.

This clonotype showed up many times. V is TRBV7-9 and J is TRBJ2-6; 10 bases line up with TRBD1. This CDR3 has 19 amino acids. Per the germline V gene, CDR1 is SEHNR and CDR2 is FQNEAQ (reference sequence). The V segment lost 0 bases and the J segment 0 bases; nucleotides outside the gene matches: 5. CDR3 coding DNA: TGTGCCAGCAGCTTAGCGGGTGGGACAGGGGACTCTGGGGCCAACGTCCTGACTTTC. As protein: CASSLAGGTGDSGANVLTF.

CDR3: CASTSPGGILLSGANVLTF. CDR3 sequence (DNA): TGTGCCAGTACTTCACCGGGCGGGATCCTTCTCTCTGGGGCCAACGTCCTGACTTTC. The gene calls are TRBV19 and TRBJ2-6, with D perhaps matching TRBD2 (6 bases). V dropped 7 bases and J dropped 0 bases, with 22 bases sitting between them. This CDR3 has 19 amino acids. The V gene's germline CDR1 is LNHDA and CDR2 SQIVND (reference sequence).

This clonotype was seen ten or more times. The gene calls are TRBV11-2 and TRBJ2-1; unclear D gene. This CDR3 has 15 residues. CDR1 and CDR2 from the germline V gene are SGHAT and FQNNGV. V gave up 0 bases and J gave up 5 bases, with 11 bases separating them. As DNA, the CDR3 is TGTGCCAGCAGCTTAGAATTCTGGGGTAACAATGAGCAGTTCTTC. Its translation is CASSLEFWGNNEQFF.

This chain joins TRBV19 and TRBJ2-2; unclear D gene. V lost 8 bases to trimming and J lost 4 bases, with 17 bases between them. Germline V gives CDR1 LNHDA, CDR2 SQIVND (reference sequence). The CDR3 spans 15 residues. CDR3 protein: CASVQYPYSTGELFF. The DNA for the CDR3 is TGTGCCAGTGTTCAGTATCCTTACTCCACCGGGGAGCTGTTTTTT.

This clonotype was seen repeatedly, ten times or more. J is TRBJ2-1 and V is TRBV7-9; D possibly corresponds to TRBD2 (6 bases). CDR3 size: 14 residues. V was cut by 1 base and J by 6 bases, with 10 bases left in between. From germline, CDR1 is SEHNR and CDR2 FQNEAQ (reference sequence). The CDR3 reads CASSLVGSGNEQFF. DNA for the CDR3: TGTGCCAGCAGCTTAGTCGGGAGTGGCAATGAGCAGTTCTTC.

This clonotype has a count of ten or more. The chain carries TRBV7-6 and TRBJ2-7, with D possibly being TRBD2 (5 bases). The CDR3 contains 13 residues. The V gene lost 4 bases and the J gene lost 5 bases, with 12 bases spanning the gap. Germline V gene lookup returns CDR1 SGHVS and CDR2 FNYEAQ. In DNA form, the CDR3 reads TGTGCCAGCAGCTATGGAGGCCCAGACGAGCAGTACTTC. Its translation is CASSYGGPDEQYF.

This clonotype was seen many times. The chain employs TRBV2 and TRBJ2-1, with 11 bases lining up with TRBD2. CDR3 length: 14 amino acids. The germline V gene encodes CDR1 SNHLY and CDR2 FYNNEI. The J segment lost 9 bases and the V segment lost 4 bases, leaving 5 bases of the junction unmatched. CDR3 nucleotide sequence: TGTGCCAGCAGTGCACTAGCGGGAGTGAGTGAGCAGTTCTTC. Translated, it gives CASSALAGVSEQFF.

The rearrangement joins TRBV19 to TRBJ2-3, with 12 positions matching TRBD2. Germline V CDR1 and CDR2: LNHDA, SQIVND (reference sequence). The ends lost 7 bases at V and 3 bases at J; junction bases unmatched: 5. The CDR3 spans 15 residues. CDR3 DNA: TGTGCCAGTACCCAGACTAGCGGGAGTACAGATACGCAGTATTTT. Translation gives CASTQTSGSTDTQYF.

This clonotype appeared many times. The CDR3 DNA reads TGTGCCACAAGTCTGACGCCCAATGAGCAGTTCTTC. This sequence encodes CATSLTPNEQFF. The chain links TRBV12-3 or TRBV12-4 to TRBJ2-1; D unclear. The CDR3 has 12 residues. V gave up 10 bases and J gave up 6 bases, with 13 bases separating them.

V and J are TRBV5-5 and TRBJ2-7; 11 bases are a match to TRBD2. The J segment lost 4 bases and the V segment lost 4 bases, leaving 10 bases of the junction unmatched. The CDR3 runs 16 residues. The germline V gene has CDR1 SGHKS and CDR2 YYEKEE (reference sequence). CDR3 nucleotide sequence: TGTGCCAGCAGCCCCTGTACTAGCGGGAGTATTTACGAGCAGTACTTC. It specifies CASSPCTSGSIYEQYF.

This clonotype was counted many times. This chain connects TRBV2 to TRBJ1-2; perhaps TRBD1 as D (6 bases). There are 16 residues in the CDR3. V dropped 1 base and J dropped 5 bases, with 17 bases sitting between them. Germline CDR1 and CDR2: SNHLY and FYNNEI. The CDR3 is CASSEGQQGLSYGYTF. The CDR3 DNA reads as TGTGCCAGCAGTGAAGGTCAACAGGGTTTATCGTATGGCTACACCTTC.

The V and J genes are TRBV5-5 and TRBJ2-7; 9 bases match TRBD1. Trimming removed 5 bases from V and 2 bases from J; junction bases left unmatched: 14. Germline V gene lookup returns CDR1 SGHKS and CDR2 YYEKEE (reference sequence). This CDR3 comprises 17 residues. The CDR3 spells CASRHFGAGTGPYEQYF. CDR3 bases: TGTGCCAGCAGACATTTTGGGGCCGGGACAGGGCCCTACGAGCAGTACTTC.

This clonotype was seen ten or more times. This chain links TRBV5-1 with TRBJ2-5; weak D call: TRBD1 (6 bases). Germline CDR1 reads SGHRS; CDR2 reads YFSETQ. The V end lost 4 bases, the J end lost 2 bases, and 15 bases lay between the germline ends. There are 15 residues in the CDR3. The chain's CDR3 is CASSRRTAAQETQYF. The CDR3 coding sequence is TGCGCCAGCAGCCGCCGGACAGCCGCTCAAGAGACCCAGTACTTC. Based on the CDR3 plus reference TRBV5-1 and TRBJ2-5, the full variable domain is KAGVTQTPRYLIKTRGQQVTLSCSPISGHRSVSWYQQTPGQGLQFLFEYFSETQRNKGNFPGRFSGRQFSNSRSEMNVSTLELGDSALYLCASSRRTAAQETQYFGPGTRLLVL.

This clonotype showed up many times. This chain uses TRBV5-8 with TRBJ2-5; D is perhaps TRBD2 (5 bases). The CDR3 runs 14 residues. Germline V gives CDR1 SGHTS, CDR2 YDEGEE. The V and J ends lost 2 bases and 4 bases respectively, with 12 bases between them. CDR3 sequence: CASSLVGGLETQYF. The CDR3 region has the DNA TGTGCCAGCAGCTTAGTAGGAGGCTTAGAGACCCAGTACTTC.